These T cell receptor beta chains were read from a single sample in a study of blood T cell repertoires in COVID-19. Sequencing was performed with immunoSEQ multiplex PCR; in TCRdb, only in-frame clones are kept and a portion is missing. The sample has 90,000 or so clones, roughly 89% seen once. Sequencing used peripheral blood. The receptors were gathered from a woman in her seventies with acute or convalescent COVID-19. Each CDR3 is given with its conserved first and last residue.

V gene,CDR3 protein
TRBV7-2,CASSPSSGSFTYEQYF
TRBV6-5,CASSSGLSIYLFF
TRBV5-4,CASSLDQGTDTQYF
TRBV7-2,CASSLAGLKETQYF
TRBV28,CASSSPQAGGAYQPQHF
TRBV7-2,CASSIYQEDTQYF
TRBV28,CASVRGGSYEQYF
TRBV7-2,CASSLNRANTGELFF
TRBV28,CASSSAQGAFYHEQYF
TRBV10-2,CASSVEYEQYF
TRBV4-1,CASSQDWMALAGGETQYF
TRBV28,CASSLQGREENIQYF
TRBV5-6,CASSKPSSYNEQFF
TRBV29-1,CSVEDQGTSYEQYF
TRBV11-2,CASSLRGYTDADTEAFF
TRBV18,CASSAGGGNAYEQYF
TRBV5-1,CASSSSGDRTDTQYF
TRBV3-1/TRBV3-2,CASNVRGRGGSSYNEQFF
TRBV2,CASRTSGGGETQYF
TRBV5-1,CASSPQASGRSYEQYF
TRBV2,CASSRQSMNTEAFF
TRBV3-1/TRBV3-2,CASSQGVAGRYNEQFF
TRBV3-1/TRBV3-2,CASSLGLAYINQPQHF
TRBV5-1,CASSLGQMKEKLFF
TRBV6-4,CASSDRDRAPGELFF
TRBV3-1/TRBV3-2,CASSRPLGDRERQGYTF
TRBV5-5,CASSSTGSSGQETQYF
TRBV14,CASSHDTYYGYTF
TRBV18,CASSLADIYEQYF
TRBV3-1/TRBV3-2,CASSHLAGGSTTGELFF
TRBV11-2,CASSLDPAVSEQFF